This T cell receptor beta chain was sequenced during a study of blood T cell repertoires in COVID-19. Study information: COVID-19 samples collected from the United States, Italy and Spain covered acute and convalescent phases. T cells, B-cell-depleted T cells, or PBMCs provided the cDNA or gDNA that served as material.

As originally analysed: Amplification of reference gene primers provided the estimated nucleated cell counts. Assay used: immunoSEQ multiplex PCR; TCRdb lists only in-frame clones, some missing. V, J and clone size were drawn from that table, and D and trimming were deduced from the DNA. The sample includes about 220,000 clones, 84% of them seen just once. Between the trimmed V and J ends, which lost 5 bases and 3 bases, there was a span of 14 bases. Germline values: CDR1 SGHVS, CDR2 FQNEAQ. The CDR3 has 14 residues. This chain uses TRBV7-8 with TRBJ2-7; possibly TRBD1 for D (6 bases). Sequences were obtained from peripheral blood. The sequence was obtained from a middle-aged man who had recovered from COVID-19. The CDR3 DNA follows: TGTGCCAGCAGCGGTGACAGGCGAAACTACGAGCAGTACTTC. Translated, it gives CASSGDRRNYEQYF.